One sample yielded the 14 T cell receptor beta chains listed below, sequenced in a study of CD8 T cells in ankylosing spondylitis (dated by TCRdb to 2015 to 2018). To prepare the library, 5' RACE was applied. The listed sequencing device is Illumina HiSeq 2500. TCRdb reran the public reads through fastp at Q25 and MiXCR, keeping productive beta chains. Entries that share a CDR3 protein sequence are merged under the most common genes and DNA. The sample has 290,000 or so distinct CDR3 sequences on record, around 20% of them singletons. The top ten hold 3.5% of the sample. Specimen: blood, either unsorted or a sorted T cell fraction (not recorded which). These receptors were collected from a female donor with ankylosing spondylitis or in good health (not recorded which).

This chain uses TRBV5-5 with TRBJ1-1; D gene uncertain. This CDR3 is built from 13 residues. The germline gives CDR1 SGHKS, CDR2 YYEKEE (reference sequence). Trimming took off 4 bases at V and 7 bases at J, with 14 bases between the two ends. CDR3 sequence: CASSLLGKGEAFF. The CDR3, as DNA: TGTGCCAGCAGCCTTCTGGGTAAGGGTGAAGCTTTCTTT.

The table lists this clonotype with a few counts. This chain joins TRBV20-1 and TRBJ1-1; no clear D gene. The V gene's germline CDR1 is DFQATT and CDR2 SNEGSKA (reference sequence). The V end was cut by 0 bases, the J end by 1 base, with 12 bases between. The CDR3 covers 15 residues. This CDR3 reads CSARDLGRGNTEAFF. The CDR3 DNA sequence: TGCAGTGCTAGAGATTTGGGCCGGGGGAACACTGAAGCTTTCTTT.

Concerning this clonotype: Its ends do not fully match the called genes, so a read error is possible. The rearrangement links TRBV5-4 to TRBJ2-5; tentatively, D is TRBD1 (5 bases). CDR1 is SGHNT and CDR2 is YYREEE in the germline V gene (reference sequence). This CDR3 is 13 amino acids long. CDR3 in DNA: TGTGCCAGTAGCTTGGGGCACCTCGGGACCCAGTACTTC. It codes for CASSLGHLGTQYF.

In its sample, this clonotype was seen a few times. The chain employs TRBV30 and TRBJ1-3; no clear D. With 2 bases removed from V and 2 bases from J, the gap between germline ends came to 13 bases. CDR1 GTSNPN and CDR2 SVGIG come from the germline V gene (reference sequence). CDR3 length: 15 residues. The CDR3 region has the DNA TGTGCCTGGAGTCGGTCGGGTAGGGCTGGAAACACCATATATTTT. Encoded protein: CAWSRSGRAGNTIYF.

V usage is TRBV20-1 and J usage is TRBJ2-5; D might be TRBD1 (6 bases). This CDR3 is built from 12 residues. V dropped 3 bases and J dropped 3 bases, with 8 bases sitting between them. Germline CDR1 and CDR2: DFQATT and SNEGSKA (reference sequence). CDR3 nucleotide sequence: TGCAGTGCTAGTGGACAGAAAGAGACCCAGTACTTC. Its translation: CSASGQKETQYF.

This clonotype has just a few counts. The V gene is TRBV14, the J gene TRBJ1-1; D gene ambiguous. V was trimmed by 2 bases and J by 6 bases, leaving 4 bases between them. This CDR3 has 11 residues. CDR1 SGHDN and CDR2 FVKESK come from the germline V gene. CDR3 nucleotides: TGTGCCAGCAGCCAATCTCCTGAAGCTTTCTTT. Protein product: CASSQSPEAFF.

Remarks on this clonotype: The junction departs from the called germline gene at one end, perhaps through a read error. The V call is TRBV5-5, the J call TRBJ2-1; 11 bases match TRBD1. Germline assignment: CDR1 SGHKS and CDR2 YYEKEE (reference sequence). The CDR3 loop spans 15 amino acids. The CDR3 sequence is CASSFRTGGYDEQFF. CDR3 nucleotide sequence: TGTGCCAGCAGCTTCCGGACAGGGGGCTACGATGAGCAGTTCTTC. The variable domain in full, with the rest retrieved from reference TRBV5-5 and TRBJ2-1, is DAGVTQSPTHLIKTRGQQVTLRCSPISGHKSVSWYQQVLGQGPQFIFQYYEKEERGRGNFPDRFSARQFPNYSSELNVNALLLGDSALYLCASSFRTGGYDEQFFGPGTRLTVL.

This chain joins TRBV20-1 and TRBJ2-7; D might be TRBD2 (5 bases). The CDR3 has 17 amino acids. Trimming stripped 2 bases from V and 3 bases from J, with 23 bases between. Germline V gene sequence: CDR1 DFQATT, CDR2 SNEGSKA (reference sequence). CDR3 sequence: CSARRPPVGVEDYEQYF. CDR3 sequence (DNA): TGCAGTGCTAGACGACCACCAGTTGGGGTGGAGGACTACGAGCAGTACTTC.

This clonotype was counted between two and nine times. This sequence joins TRBV6-1 and TRBJ2-1; possible D gene TRBD1, 5 bases. CDR3 length equals 14 residues. Germline V gene data show CDR1 as MNHNS and CDR2 as SASEGT. The V end lost 6 bases, the J end lost 8 bases, and 17 bases lay between the germline ends. The CDR3: CASRKTAISYEQFF. In DNA, the CDR3 is TGTGCCAGCAGGAAGACAGCCATTTCGTATGAGCAGTTCTTC.

This clonotype was found many times. The CDR3 nucleotides are TGTGCCAGCAGCGCACGGGACCAGGGCTATGGCTACACCTTC. It encodes CASSARDQGYGYTF. V gene TRBV12-3 or TRBV12-4 combines with J gene TRBJ1-2; possible D gene TRBD1, 5 bases. Trimming removed 6 bases at V and 4 bases at J, with 15 bases between. There are 14 residues in the CDR3.

The rearrangement uses TRBV4-3 and TRBJ1-2; 7 nucleotides match TRBD1. J lost 2 bases, V lost 1 base, and 10 bases had no gene match. The CDR3 totals 17 residues. Looked up from germline, CDR1 is LGHNA and CDR2 is YSLEER. The DNA for the CDR3 is TGCGCCAGCAGCCAAGGTCTACAGGGGACTACCAACTATGGCTACACCTTC. This encodes CASSQGLQGTTNYGYTF.

The V call is TRBV7-2, the J call TRBJ2-1; 10 bases line up with TRBD2. The CDR3 spans 16 residues. With 3 bases clipped from V and 6 bases from J, the junction kept 8 bases outside the gene matches. CDR1 is SGHTA, CDR2 FQGNSA, per germline. The CDR3 DNA reads as TGTGCCAGCAGCTTGCGAGCGGGAGGGCCACGCAATGAGCAGTTCTTC. Translation: CASSLRAGGPRNEQFF.

The V gene is TRBV20-1, the J gene TRBJ2-3, with 14 bases lining up with TRBD2. This CDR3 comprises 16 residues. The V and J ends lost 5 bases and 4 bases, in that order; junction bases with no gene match: 8. Germline values: CDR1 DFQATT, CDR2 SNEGSKA (reference sequence). The CDR3 reads CSAAPGLAGVSDTQYF. DNA for the CDR3: TGCAGTGCTGCCCCGGGACTAGCGGGAGTATCAGATACGCAGTATTTT.

This clonotype was picked up a small number of times. The rearrangement joins TRBV2 to TRBJ1-1; unclear D gene. Trimming left V 4 bases short and J 3 bases short, with 9 bases between. The CDR3 length is 13 residues. Germline values: CDR1 SNHLY, CDR2 FYNNEI. CDR3 sequence: CASSVASYTEAFF. The DNA of the CDR3 is TGTGCCAGCAGTGTAGCATCCTACACTGAAGCTTTCTTT.